This T cell receptor (beta chain) is from a study of OX40 agonist ivuxolimab in advanced cancers. General observations from the study: Relatively little clonal expansion, among the lowest observed, appeared in partial responders at 0.1-3.0 mg/kg.

Germline loops: CDR1 SGHNT, CDR2 YYREEE (reference sequence). CDR3 length equals 13 residues. After removal of 3 bases from V and 8 bases from J, the junction contained 4 bases not matched to a gene. Comments on this clone: No antigen is known for it.

Some clones are missing from TCRdb's copy, which holds only in-frame ones; the method was immunoSEQ multiplex PCR. The table shows around 31,000 clones, with roughly four fifths occurring only once. This sequence was found in an adult with an advanced solid tumor such as melanoma, head and neck, liver or kidney cancer. V gene TRBV5-4 combines with J gene TRBJ1-2; 10 bases match TRBD1. Sequenced here: CD4+ or CD8+ T cells sorted from blood, sampled in a trial of the OX40 agonist ivuxolimab. The CDR3 loop is CASSSTGGEGYTF. The CDR3 DNA sequence: TGTGCCAGCAGCTCGACAGGGGGCGAAGGCTACACCTTC.